What follows are 20 T cell receptor beta chains derived from one specimen sequenced in a study of shared clonotypes between healthy human individuals. Naive CD8 isolation took CD45RO-negative cells positively selected for CCR7 and excluded terminally differentiated effector memory CD45RA+ cells. Here immunoSEQ multiplex PCR was the method, and the copy in TCRdb shows in-frame clones only, minus some. There are more than 500,000 clones in the sample; roughly 95% occur only once, and over 0.1% lies in the top ten. Sequenced: naive CD8+ T cells sorted from blood. The source is a woman aged 30 to 39 in good health.

On this clone itself: This sample also contains other DNA sequences that code for the same CDR3. CDR3 sequence reads: CASSIGLAGSYNEQFF. The DNA of the CDR3 is TGTGCCAGTAGTATAGGGCTAGCGGGATCCTACAATGAGCAGTTCTTC. The rearrangement uses TRBV19 and TRBJ2-1; 9 bases line up with TRBD2. Germline loops: CDR1 LNHDA, CDR2 SQIVND (reference sequence). The CDR3 sequence is 16 residues long. Trimming took 1 base from V and 1 from J; bases not matched to a gene: 2.

This sequence joins TRBV27 and TRBJ2-5; TRBD2 aligns across 10 bases. The J call may be in error: the DNA end matches TRBJ2-7 better. Per germline, CDR1 MNHEY and CDR2 SMNVEV (reference sequence). This CDR3 comprises 14 residues. CDR3 region: CASSPGLASYEQYF. The CDR3 nucleotides read TGTGCCAGCAGCCCGGGACTAGCGAGCTACGAGCAGTACTTC.

CDR3 sequence (DNA): TGTGCCAGCAGTTATGACAGTCAAGAGACCCAGTACTTC. Residues: CASSYDSQETQYF. V gene TRBV28 combines with J gene TRBJ2-5, with D perhaps matching TRBD1 (5 bases). The CDR3 loop spans 13 amino acids. Trimming removed 4 bases at V and 2 bases at J, with 8 bases between. Germline assignment: CDR1 MDHEN and CDR2 SYDVKM.

About this clone: Other DNA sequences from this sample encode an identical CDR3 as well. This rearrangement joins TRBV28 to TRBJ2-7; D may be TRBD1 or TRBD2 (5 bases each). Germline V gene lookup returns CDR1 MDHEN and CDR2 SYDVKM. The CDR3 is 14 residues long. Trimming left V 3 bases short and J 0 bases short, with 9 bases between. The CDR3 DNA reads TGTGCCAGCAGTTTGGGACGGCACTCCTACGAGCAGTACTTC. It encodes CASSLGRHSYEQYF. Variable domain in full (rest from reference TRBV28 and TRBJ2-7): DVKVTQSSRYLVKRTGEKVFLECVQDMDHENMFWYRQDPGLGLRLIYFSYDVKMKEKGDIPEGYSVSREKKERFSLILESASTNQTSMYLCASSLGRHSYEQYFGPGTRLTVT.

The V call is TRBV4-1, the J call TRBJ1-6; D ambiguous. CDR3 length equals 16 residues. The V end lost 1 base, the J end lost 2 bases, and 9 bases lay between the germline ends. Germline loops: CDR1 MGHRA, CDR2 YSYEKL. The DNA of the CDR3 is TGCGCCAGCAGCCAAGCACAAGGAACCTATAATTCACCCCTCCACTTT. It is translated as CASSQAQGTYNSPLHF.

The chain employs TRBV10-1 and TRBJ1-5, with 8 bases fitting TRBD1. This CDR3 region has 13 residues. Germline loops: CDR1 WNHNN, CDR2 SYGVQD (reference sequence). V lost 5 bases, J lost 9 bases, and 6 bases stayed unmatched. The CDR3 loop reads CASSRDRSGPQHF. CDR3 DNA sequence: TGCGCCAGCAGTAGGGACAGGTCGGGGCCCCAGCATTTT.

The chain carries TRBV6-5 and TRBJ2-7; 9 bases are a match to TRBD2. Trimming took 6 bases from V and 6 from J; bases not matched to a gene: 12. The CDR3 loop spans 15 amino acids. In germline, CDR1 is MNHEY, CDR2 SVGAGI. For the CDR3, the DNA is TGTGCCAGCAGCCCCTTGCGGGAGGGCAACGGCGAGCAGTACTTC. Amino acid sequence: CASSPLREGNGEQYF.

The chain recombines TRBV5-6 with TRBJ2-7, with 7 bases fitting TRBD2. Trimming at V came to 4 bases and at J to 3 bases, leaving 7 bases not matched to a gene. From germline, CDR1 is SGHDT and CDR2 YYEEEE. This CDR3 region has 14 residues. This CDR3 reads CASSPRGDFYEQYF. For the CDR3, the DNA is TGTGCCAGCAGCCCACGGGGGGATTTCTACGAGCAGTACTTC.

J is TRBJ2-5 and V is TRBV5-4; 9 positions match TRBD2. The J call may be mistaken, given a closer DNA end match to TRBJ2-7. CDR1 and CDR2 from the germline V gene are SGHNT and YYREEE (reference sequence). The CDR3 has 14 residues. The CDR3 loop reads CASSLGGRAYEQYF. CDR3 coding DNA: TGTGCCAGCAGCTTAGGCGGGAGGGCCTACGAGCAGTACTTC.

The chain links TRBV11-2 to TRBJ2-3; D remains unclear. Deletions cut 5 bases from V and 6 bases from J, with 12 bases between. This CDR3 comprises 13 residues. The germline V gene has CDR1 SGHAT and CDR2 FQNNGV. The DNA for the CDR3 is TGTGCCAGCAGCCCAAGCGATGTCGATACGCAGTATTTT. This translates into CASSPSDVDTQYF. Using reference TRBV11-2 and TRBJ2-3 for the parts outside the CDR3, the full variable domain is EAGVAQSPRYKIIEKRQSVAFWCNPISGHATLYWYQQILGQGPKLLIQFQNNGVVDDSQLPKDRFSAERLKGVDSTLKIQPAKLEDSAVYLCASSPSDVDTQYFGPGTRLTVL.

J is TRBJ2-7 and V is TRBV15; tentative D call: TRBD2 (6 bases). Per the germline V gene, CDR1 is LNHNV and CDR2 is YYDKDF (reference sequence). Trimming cost V 3 bases and J 6 bases, with 6 bases left between them. There are 11 residues in the CDR3. The CDR3 reads CATSSGGEQYF. The CDR3 nucleotides read TGTGCCACCAGCAGCGGGGGCGAGCAGTACTTC.

The rearrangement joins TRBV28 to TRBJ2-3, with D perhaps matching TRBD1 (6 bases). Germline CDR1 and CDR2: MDHEN and SYDVKM. V gave up 5 bases and J gave up 5 bases, with 17 bases separating them. This CDR3 region has 15 residues. CDR3 in amino acids: CASSQPDSSGDTQYF. CDR3 bases: TGTGCCAGCAGTCAGCCGGACAGTTCTGGAGATACGCAGTATTTT. Supplemented by reference TRBV28 and TRBJ2-3, the full variable domain reads DVKVTQSSRYLVKRTGEKVFLECVQDMDHENMFWYRQDPGLGLRLIYFSYDVKMKEKGDIPEGYSVSREKKERFSLILESASTNQTSMYLCASSQPDSSGDTQYFGPGTRLTVL.

The rearrangement uses TRBV7-9 and TRBJ2-7; the D is unclear. The CDR3 consists of 11 residues. The V gene lost 4 bases and the J gene lost 10 bases, with 11 bases spanning the gap. CDR1 and CDR2 (germline): SEHNR, FQNEAQ (reference sequence). The CDR3: CASSSPPLQYF. DNA for the CDR3: TGTGCCAGCAGCTCCCCGCCCCTTCAGTACTTC.

J is TRBJ2-7 and V is TRBV30; D gene uncertain. Trimming stripped 6 bases from V and 3 bases from J, with 12 bases between. CDR3 length: 12 amino acids. Germline CDR1 is GTSNPN and CDR2 is SVGIG (reference sequence). The CDR3 DNA sequence: TGTGCCTGTTCCACGGACGGCTACGAGCAGTACTTC. It specifies CACSTDGYEQYF.

The gene calls are TRBV28 and TRBJ1-2; the D gene is possibly TRBD1 (6 bases). Germline V gene lookup returns CDR1 MDHEN and CDR2 SYDVKM. Trimming removed 6 bases from V and 3 bases from J, with 17 bases in between. The CDR3 has 15 residues. DNA of the CDR3: TGTGCCAGCAGCCGAGACAGGTTTGGCGACTATGGCTACACCTTC. It codes for CASSRDRFGDYGYTF.

The V call is TRBV4-1, the J call TRBJ1-5, with D tentatively TRBD1 (5 bases). V was cut by 4 bases and J by 1 base, with 11 bases left in between. Germline assignment: CDR1 MGHRA and CDR2 YSYEKL. This CDR3 region has 15 residues. CDR3 loop: CASSLYTGSNQPQHF. DNA of the CDR3: TGCGCCAGCAGCCTTTATACAGGAAGCAATCAGCCCCAGCATTTT.

The CDR3 DNA is TGTGCCAGCAGTTTACGCCGATCTAATGAAAAACTGTTTTTT. Residues: CASSLRRSNEKLFF. This chain uses TRBV28 with TRBJ1-4; the D is unclear. This CDR3 contains 14 residues. The V gene's germline CDR1 is MDHEN and CDR2 SYDVKM. Trimming left V 2 bases short and J 3 bases short, with 7 bases between.

V and J are TRBV15 and TRBJ2-3; 9 bases match TRBD1. The CDR3 is made up of 16 amino acids. The ends lost 1 base at V and 6 bases at J; junction bases unmatched: 8. Per the germline V gene, CDR1 is LNHNV and CDR2 is YYDKDF (reference sequence). CDR3 sequence reads: CATSRARTGVWDTQYF. The CDR3 DNA follows: TGTGCCACCAGCAGAGCAAGGACAGGGGTATGGGATACGCAGTATTTT.

The chain links TRBV5-4 to TRBJ2-3; TRBD2 is a possible D gene (5 bases). The CDR3 is made up of 14 amino acids. Germline V gives CDR1 SGHNT, CDR2 YYREEE (reference sequence). Trimming left V 6 bases short and J 1 base short, with 12 bases between. DNA for the CDR3: TGTGCCAGCACAAATACCGGGGGCACAGATACGCAGTATTTT. This translates into CASTNTGGTDTQYF.

The chain uses TRBV28 and TRBJ2-7; TRBD1 is a possible D gene (6 bases). Germline CDR1 MDHEN, CDR2 SYDVKM. With 8 bases removed from V and 0 bases from J, the gap between germline ends came to 17 bases. The CDR3 is 15 amino acids. CDR3 bases: TGTGCCAGCGCCGCCGGTCAGGGGAGCTCCTACGAGCAGTACTTC. Protein product: CASAAGQGSSYEQYF.